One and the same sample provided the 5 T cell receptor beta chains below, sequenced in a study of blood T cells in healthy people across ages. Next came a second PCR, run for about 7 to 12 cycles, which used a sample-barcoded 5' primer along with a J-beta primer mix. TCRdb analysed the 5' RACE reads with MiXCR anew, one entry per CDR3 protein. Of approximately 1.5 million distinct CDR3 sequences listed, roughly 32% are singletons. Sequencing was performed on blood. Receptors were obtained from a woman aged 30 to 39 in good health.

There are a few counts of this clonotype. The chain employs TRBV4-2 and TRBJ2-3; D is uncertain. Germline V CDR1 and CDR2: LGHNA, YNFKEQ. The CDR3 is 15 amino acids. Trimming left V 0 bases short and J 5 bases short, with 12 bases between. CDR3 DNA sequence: TGTGCCAGCAGCCAAGAACCCAGGATACGAGATACGCAGTATTTT. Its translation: CASSQEPRIRDTQYF.

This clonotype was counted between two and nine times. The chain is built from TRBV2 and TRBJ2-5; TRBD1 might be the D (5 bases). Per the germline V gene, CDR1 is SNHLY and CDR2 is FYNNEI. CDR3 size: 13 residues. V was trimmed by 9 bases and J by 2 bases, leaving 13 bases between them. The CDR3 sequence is CASIRVEQETQYF. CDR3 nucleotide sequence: TGTGCCAGTATCAGGGTGGAGCAAGAGACCCAGTACTTC. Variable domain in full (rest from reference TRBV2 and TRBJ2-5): EPEVTQTPSHQVTQMGQEVILRCVPISNHLYFYWYRQILGQKVEFLVSFYNNEISEKSEIFDDQFSVERPDGSNFTLKIRSTKLEDSAMYFCASIRVEQETQYFGPGTRLLVL.

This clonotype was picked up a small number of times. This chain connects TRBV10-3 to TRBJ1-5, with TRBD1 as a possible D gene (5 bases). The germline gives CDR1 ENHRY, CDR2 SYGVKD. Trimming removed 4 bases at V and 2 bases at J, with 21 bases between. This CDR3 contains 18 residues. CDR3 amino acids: CAISAATGPPGGNQPQHF. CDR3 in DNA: TGTGCCATCAGTGCAGCCACCGGACCCCCGGGGGGCAATCAGCCCCAGCATTTT.

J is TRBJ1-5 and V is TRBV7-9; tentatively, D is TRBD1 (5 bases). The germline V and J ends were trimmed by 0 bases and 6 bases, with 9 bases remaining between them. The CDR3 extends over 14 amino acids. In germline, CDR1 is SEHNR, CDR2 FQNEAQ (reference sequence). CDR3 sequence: CASSLAGGSQPQHF. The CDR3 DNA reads TGTGCCAGCAGCTTAGCCGGGGGGAGTCAGCCCCAGCATTTT.

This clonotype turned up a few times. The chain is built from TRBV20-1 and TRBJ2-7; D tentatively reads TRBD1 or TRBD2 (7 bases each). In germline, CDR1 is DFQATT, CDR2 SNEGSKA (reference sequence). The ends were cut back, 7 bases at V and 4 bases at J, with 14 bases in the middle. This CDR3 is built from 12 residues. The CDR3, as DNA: TGCAGTGGGGCAGGGGGGGCTTACGAGCAGTACTTC. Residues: CSGAGGAYEQYF.